This T cell receptor (beta chain) was identified during a study of shared clonotypes between healthy human individuals. Study-level information: Per donor, three plates held CD4 naive cells, three held CD4 memory, two held CD8 naive and one held CD8 memory.

Sorted-subset replicate PCR reactions contained approximately 190 ng DNA, corresponding to approximately 30,000 T cell genomes. The assay was immunoSEQ multiplex PCR, and TCRdb's table has in-frame clones only and misses some. This table holds 2,500,000 or so clones, under 95% found once. General study findings and limits: Naive CD4 clonotypes overlapped across a handful of donors at around 4.7%.

CDR3 length: 16 amino acids. Germline CDR1 reads SGHTA; CDR2 reads FQGNSA. V lost 6 bases and J lost 8; bases outside the gene matches: 13. Concerning this clone itself: The antigen remains undetermined.

The chain couples TRBV7-2 to TRBJ2-1; 10 bases line up with TRBD2. Sequenced: naive CD4+ T cells from PBMCs. The subset denotes: CD45RA+ positively selected. The source of this sequence is a young man in good health. Some clones in this sample may be carry-over from other donors' samples. CDR3: CASRPGGSGRTDEQFF. The CDR3 coding sequence is TGTGCCAGCAGGCCCGGGGGTAGCGGGAGGACGGATGAGCAGTTCTTC.